These T cell receptor beta chains were read from a single sample in a study of OX40 agonist ivuxolimab in advanced cancers. Clones were sequenced by immunoSEQ multiplex PCR, and TCRdb holds only the in-frame ones, with some missing. Among around 64,000 clones listed, 80% were seen once. Sequences were derived from CD4+ or CD8+ T cells sorted from blood, sampled in a trial of the OX40 agonist ivuxolimab. Receptor source: an adult with an advanced solid tumor such as melanoma, head and neck, liver or kidney cancer. Both conserved end residues are part of each CDR3. The order of the fields is J gene, V gene, clone size, D gene, CDR3 DNA, CDR3 protein. D genes are given only for firm matches. Rows may omit the clone size; those that give it use once, few, many or a size class.

J: TRBJ2-7; V: TRBV5-4; size: once; D: TRBD1; DNA: TGTGCCAGCAGCTTGGACAGGGGCTTTGACGAGCAGTACTTC; CDR3: CASSLDRGFDEQYF
J: TRBJ1-1; V: TRBV18; size: .; D: .; DNA: TGTGCCAGCTCCAGCTTAACCATGAACACTGAAGCTTTCTTT; CDR3: CASSSLTMNTEAFF
J: TRBJ1-2; V: TRBV2; size: .; D: .; DNA: TGTGCCAGCAGTGAAGCGCTTCAGGCAGGGTTGAAAGGCTACACCTTC; CDR3: CASSEALQAGLKGYTF
J: TRBJ1-4; V: TRBV9; size: few; D: TRBD1; DNA: TGTGCCAGCAGCGTAGCGAGGGGGCGGTTTGAAAAACTGTTTTTT; CDR3: CASSVARGRFEKLFF
J: TRBJ1-3; V: TRBV14; size: .; D: .; DNA: TGTGCCAGCAGCCCCCTCGGGACGCCTGGAAACACCATATATTTT; CDR3: CASSPLGTPGNTIYF
J: TRBJ1-2; V: TRBV11-2; size: few; D: .; DNA: TGTGCCAGCAGCTTAGCAGTAGAAAACTATGGCTACACCTTC; CDR3: CASSLAVENYGYTF
J: TRBJ1-5; V: TRBV7-8; size: .; D: TRBD1; DNA: TGTGCCAGCAGCCCGCGTACAGGGGATCAGCCCCAGCATTTT; CDR3: CASSPRTGDQPQHF
J: TRBJ2-5; V: TRBV19; size: .; D: .; DNA: TGTGCCAGTAGTCTCATCCCCGGGACCGGGGAAGAGACCCAGTACTTC; CDR3: CASSLIPGTGEETQYF
J: TRBJ1-3; V: TRBV14; size: .; D: .; DNA: TGTGCCAGCAGCCAAGCCGGGCCGAGCTCTGGAAACACCATATATTTT; CDR3: CASSQAGPSSGNTIYF
J: TRBJ1-2; V: TRBV6-1; size: .; D: .; DNA: TGTGCCAGCAGTGAAGCGCAGCCTAACTATGGCTACACCTTC; CDR3: CASSEAQPNYGYTF
J: TRBJ1-2; V: TRBV11-1; size: .; D: .; DNA: TGTGCCAGCAGCTACGGGGCCGAAGCTAACTATGGCTACACCTTC; CDR3: CASSYGAEANYGYTF
J: TRBJ2-5; V: TRBV6-1; size: .; D: TRBD2; DNA: TGTGCCAGCAGTGAATTTCTAGCGGGGGGGCAAGAGACCCAGTACTTC; CDR3: CASSEFLAGGQETQYF
J: TRBJ2-1; V: TRBV10-1; size: once; D: .; DNA: TGCGCCAGCAGTGCCGAAGTGTGGAATGAGCAGTTCTTC; CDR3: CASSAEVWNEQFF
J: TRBJ2-7; V: TRBV7-6; size: .; D: .; DNA: TGTGCCAGCAGCTTAGCGGTTCCCGCGGGCCTTTCTGCGTCCTACGAGCAGTACTTC; CDR3: CASSLAVPAGLSASYEQYF
J: TRBJ1-2; V: TRBV19; size: .; D: .; DNA: TGTGCCAGTAGTATAAGTTGGGGCTACACCTTC; CDR3: CASSISWGYTF
J: TRBJ1-6; V: TRBV5-4; size: .; D: .; DNA: TGTGCCAGCAGCTCCCCCAGGGAGGTTGGTTCACCCCTCCACTTT; CDR3: CASSSPREVGSPLHF
J: TRBJ1-2; V: TRBV5-5; size: medium-sized; D: .; DNA: TGTGCCAGCAGCCCGCCAGGGCCTGGCTACACCTTC; CDR3: CASSPPGPGYTF
J: TRBJ2-7; V: TRBV19; size: .; D: TRBD1; DNA: TGTGCCAGTAGTATAAGGGACAGCTCCTACGAGCAGTACTTC; CDR3: CASSIRDSSYEQYF
J: TRBJ2-3; V: TRBV5-1; size: .; D: .; DNA: TGCGCCAGCAGGAAGGGGGGGAACCCAGATACGCAGTATTTT; CDR3: CASRKGGNPDTQYF
J: TRBJ2-2; V: TRBV5-1; size: few; D: .; DNA: TGCGCCAGCAGCTTGTCCGGCAGGGCGAACACCGGGGAGCTGTTTTTT; CDR3: CASSLSGRANTGELFF
J: TRBJ2-1; V: TRBV19; size: .; D: .; DNA: TGTGCCAGTAGTACGCACAGGGCCACCAGCGGTGAGCAGTTCTTC; CDR3: CASSTHRATSGEQFF
J: TRBJ1-1; V: TRBV6-1; size: .; D: .; DNA: TGTGCCAGCAGTGAGATGCTGGGGCTGGGGGAAGCTTTCTTT; CDR3: CASSEMLGLGEAFF
J: TRBJ1-1; V: TRBV7-9; size: .; D: .; DNA: TGTGCCAGCAGCTCCCTCGGGGTGAGGGGTAGTACTGAAGCTTTCTTT; CDR3: CASSSLGVRGSTEAFF
J: TRBJ1-2; V: TRBV2; size: medium-sized; D: .; DNA: TGTGCCAGCAGTGAAAACGCCTATGGCTACACCTTC; CDR3: CASSENAYGYTF
J: TRBJ1-2; V: TRBV7-2; size: .; D: .; DNA: TGTGCCAGCAGCTTAGCGGTCCTTTCTAACTATGGCTACACCTTC; CDR3: CASSLAVLSNYGYTF
J: TRBJ1-1; V: TRBV5-1; size: .; D: TRBD1; DNA: TGCGCCAGTGGGAACAGGGGCCCCACTGAAGCTTTCTTT; CDR3: CASGNRGPTEAFF
J: TRBJ1-4; V: TRBV19; size: .; D: .; DNA: TGTGCCAGTAGTTCCAGGGGTAATGAAAAACTGTTTTTT; CDR3: CASSSRGNEKLFF
J: TRBJ2-7; V: TRBV4-1; size: .; D: .; DNA: TGCGCCAGCAGCCAAGGGGCCGGCGGGGGCCTCTACGAGCAGTACTTC; CDR3: CASSQGAGGGLYEQYF
J: TRBJ1-2; V: TRBV27; size: few; D: TRBD1; DNA: TGTGCCAGCAGCCCTACGACAGGGTATGGCTACACCTTC; CDR3: CASSPTTGYGYTF
J: TRBJ2-1; V: TRBV7-7; size: once; D: TRBD2; DNA: TGTGCCAGCAGCTCTAGCGGGGGACTGTACAATGAGCAGTTCTTC; CDR3: CASSSSGGLYNEQFF
J: TRBJ1-2; V: TRBV18; size: .; D: TRBD1; DNA: TGTGCCAGCTCACCACCGTCTGGGACAGGGGTAGGCTACACCTTC; CDR3: CASSPPSGTGVGYTF
J: TRBJ1-1; V: TRBV18; size: .; D: .; DNA: TGTGCCAGCTCACCAGTTCGGGACACTGAAGCTTTCTTT; CDR3: CASSPVRDTEAFF
J: TRBJ2-3; V: TRBV9; size: .; D: TRBD1; DNA: TGTGCCAGCAGCGTAGATGATTTCGGGACAGGGGCGATAGATACGCAGTATTTT; CDR3: CASSVDDFGTGAIDTQYF
J: TRBJ1-1; V: TRBV19; size: few; D: .; DNA: TGTGCCAGTAGTAGTCAAGCGAACACTGAAGCTTTCTTT; CDR3: CASSSQANTEAFF
J: TRBJ2-5; V: TRBV7-2; size: .; D: TRBD2; DNA: TGTGCCAGCAGCTTATTAGCGGGGACGGCGCGGGAGACCCAGTACTTC; CDR3: CASSLLAGTARETQYF
J: TRBJ1-1; V: TRBV18; size: once; D: .; DNA: TGTGCCAGCTCCCCATCCGGCGGAGGCAATGAAGCTTTCTTT; CDR3: CASSPSGGGNEAFF
J: TRBJ2-7; V: TRBV5-1; size: .; D: TRBD1; DNA: TGCGCCAGCACAAACCAGGGACAGGGTGCGAGGGAGCAGTACTTC; CDR3: CASTNQGQGAREQYF
J: TRBJ1-1; V: TRBV19; size: few; D: .; DNA: TGTGCCAGTACCCAGGGTAGGGCTAACACTGAAGCTTTCTTT; CDR3: CASTQGRANTEAFF
J: TRBJ2-1; V: TRBV5-5; size: few; D: .; DNA: TGTGCCAGCAGCTTGGAGCAGGGTAGCTCCTACAATGAGCAGTTCTTC; CDR3: CASSLEQGSSYNEQFF
J: TRBJ1-1; V: TRBV19; size: .; D: TRBD1; DNA: TGTGCCTCCGACAGGGGTTTAAACACTGAAGCTTTCTTT; CDR3: CASDRGLNTEAFF
J: TRBJ1-5; V: TRBV7-8; size: few; D: .; DNA: TGTGCCAGCAGCTCACGGTTGGATCAGCCCCAGCATTTT; CDR3: CASSSRLDQPQHF
J: TRBJ2-3; V: TRBV29-1; size: .; D: TRBD2; DNA: TGCAGCGCAAAGGGATGGCGGGGGGGCACAGATACGCAGTATTTT; CDR3: CSAKGWRGGTDTQYF
J: TRBJ2-5; V: TRBV9; size: .; D: .; DNA: TGTGCCAGCAGCCCCCCCGGGGGCTCAGGGGAGACCCAGTACTTC; CDR3: CASSPPGGSGETQYF
J: TRBJ2-3; V: TRBV4-2; size: few; D: .; DNA: TGTGCCAGCAGCCAAGGGGGTGCGGGCGGTTTAACCACAGATACGCAGTATTTT; CDR3: CASSQGGAGGLTTDTQYF
J: TRBJ1-3; V: TRBV12-5; size: .; D: .; DNA: TGTGCTAGTGCATACTCCCGGGACACCATATATTTT; CDR3: CASAYSRDTIYF
J: TRBJ1-2; V: TRBV27; size: .; D: .; DNA: TGTGCCAGCAGCCCTAGGCCAGGGTTTGGTGGCTACACCTTC; CDR3: CASSPRPGFGGYTF
J: TRBJ2-1; V: TRBV7-2; size: .; D: .; DNA: TGTGCCAGCAGCCGTTTGGAGCTAGCCCACACCTACAATGAGCAGTTCTTC; CDR3: CASSRLELAHTYNEQFF
J: TRBJ2-1; V: TRBV7-7; size: few; D: TRBD2; DNA: TGTGCCAGCAGCTTACACCTAGCGGGGGCGTCCAATGAGCAGTTCTTC; CDR3: CASSLHLAGASNEQFF
J: TRBJ1-1; V: TRBV4-1; size: once; D: .; DNA: TGCGCCAGCAGTGTTGGAGGGGGGGTGGGTGAAGCTTTCTTT; CDR3: CASSVGGGVGEAFF
J: TRBJ1-4; V: TRBV19; size: .; D: .; DNA: TGTGCCAGTAGTACCCTACATAAGGGGGCAACTAATGAAAAACTGTTTTTT; CDR3: CASSTLHKGATNEKLFF
J: TRBJ2-1; V: TRBV6-7; size: .; D: .; DNA: TGTGCCAGCAGTTACGGGTACAATGAGCAGTTCTTC; CDR3: CASSYGYNEQFF
J: TRBJ2-2; V: TRBV2; size: few; D: .; DNA: TGTGCCAGCAGGCCAAACAGGGACACCGGGGAGCTGTTTTTT; CDR3: CASRPNRDTGELFF